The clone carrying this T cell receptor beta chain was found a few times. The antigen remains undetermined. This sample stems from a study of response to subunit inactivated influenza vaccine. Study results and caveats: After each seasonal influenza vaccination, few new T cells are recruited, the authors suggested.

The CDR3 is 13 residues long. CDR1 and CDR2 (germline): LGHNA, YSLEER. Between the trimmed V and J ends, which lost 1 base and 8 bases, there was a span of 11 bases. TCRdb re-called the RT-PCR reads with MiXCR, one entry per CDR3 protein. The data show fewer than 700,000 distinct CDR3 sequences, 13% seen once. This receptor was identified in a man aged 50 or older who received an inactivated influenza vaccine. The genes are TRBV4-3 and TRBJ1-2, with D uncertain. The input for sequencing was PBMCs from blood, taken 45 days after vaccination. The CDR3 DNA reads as TGCGCCAGCAGCCAAGCAAGGGCGGGAGGCTACACCTTC. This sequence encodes CASSQARAGGYTF.